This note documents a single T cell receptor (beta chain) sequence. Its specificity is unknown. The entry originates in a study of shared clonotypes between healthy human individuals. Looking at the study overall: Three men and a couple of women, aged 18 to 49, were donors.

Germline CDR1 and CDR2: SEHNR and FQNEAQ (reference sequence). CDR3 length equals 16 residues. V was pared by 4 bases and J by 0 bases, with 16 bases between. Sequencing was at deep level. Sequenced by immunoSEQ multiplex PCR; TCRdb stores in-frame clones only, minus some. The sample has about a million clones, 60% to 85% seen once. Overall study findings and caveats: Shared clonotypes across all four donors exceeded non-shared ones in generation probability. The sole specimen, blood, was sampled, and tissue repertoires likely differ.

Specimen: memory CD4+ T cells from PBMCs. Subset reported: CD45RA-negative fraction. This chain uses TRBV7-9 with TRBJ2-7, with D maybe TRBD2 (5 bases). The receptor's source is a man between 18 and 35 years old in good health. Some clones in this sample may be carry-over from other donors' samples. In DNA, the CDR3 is TGTGCCAGCAGCTCGTCAGGTGGACTCGCCTCCTACGAGCAGTACTTC. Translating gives CASSSSGGLASYEQYF.